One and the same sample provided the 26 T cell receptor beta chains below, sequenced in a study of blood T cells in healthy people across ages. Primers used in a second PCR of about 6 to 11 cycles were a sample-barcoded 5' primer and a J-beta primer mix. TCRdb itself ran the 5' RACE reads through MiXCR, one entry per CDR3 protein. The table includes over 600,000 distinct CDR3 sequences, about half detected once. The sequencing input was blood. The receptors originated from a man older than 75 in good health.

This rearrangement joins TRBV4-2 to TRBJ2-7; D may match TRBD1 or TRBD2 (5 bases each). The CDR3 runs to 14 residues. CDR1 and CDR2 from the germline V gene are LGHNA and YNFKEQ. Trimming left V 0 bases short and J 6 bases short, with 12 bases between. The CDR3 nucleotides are TGTGCCAGCAGCCAAGAGAGGGACGATCGCGAGCAGTACTTC. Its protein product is CASSQERDDREQYF.

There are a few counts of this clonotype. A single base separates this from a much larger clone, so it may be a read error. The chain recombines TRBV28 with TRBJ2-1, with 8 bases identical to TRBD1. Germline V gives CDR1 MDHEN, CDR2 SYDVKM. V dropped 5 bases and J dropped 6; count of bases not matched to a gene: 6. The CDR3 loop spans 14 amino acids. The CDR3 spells CASSPGQVCNEQFF. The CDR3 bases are TGTGCCAGCAGTCCGGGACAGGTCTGCAATGAGCAGTTCTTC.

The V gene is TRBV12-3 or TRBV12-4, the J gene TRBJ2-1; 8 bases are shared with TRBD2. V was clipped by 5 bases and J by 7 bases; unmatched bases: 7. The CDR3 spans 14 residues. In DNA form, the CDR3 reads TGTGCCAGCAGTAAAAGCGGGAGAACAAATGAGCAGTTCTTC. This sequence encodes CASSKSGRTNEQFF.

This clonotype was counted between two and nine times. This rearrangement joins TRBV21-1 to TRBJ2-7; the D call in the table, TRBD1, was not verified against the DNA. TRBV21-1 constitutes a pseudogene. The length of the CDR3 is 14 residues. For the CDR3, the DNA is TGTGCCAGCAGCACACAGGGGGCGTGCAACGAGCAGTACTTC. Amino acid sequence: CASSTQGACNEQYF.

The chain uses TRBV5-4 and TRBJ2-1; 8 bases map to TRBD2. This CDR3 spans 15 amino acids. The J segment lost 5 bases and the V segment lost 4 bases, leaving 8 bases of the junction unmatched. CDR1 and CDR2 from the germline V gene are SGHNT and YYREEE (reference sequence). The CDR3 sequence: CASSSDGRDNNEQFF. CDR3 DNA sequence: TGTGCCAGCAGCAGTGACGGGAGGGATAACAATGAGCAGTTCTTC.

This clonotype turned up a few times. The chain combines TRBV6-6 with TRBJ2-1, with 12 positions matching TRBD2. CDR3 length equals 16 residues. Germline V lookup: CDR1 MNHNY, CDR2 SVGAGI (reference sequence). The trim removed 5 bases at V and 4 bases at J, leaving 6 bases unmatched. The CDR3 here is CASSKRTSGTYNEQFF. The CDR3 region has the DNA TGTGCCAGCAGTAAGAGGACTAGCGGGACATACAATGAGCAGTTCTTC.

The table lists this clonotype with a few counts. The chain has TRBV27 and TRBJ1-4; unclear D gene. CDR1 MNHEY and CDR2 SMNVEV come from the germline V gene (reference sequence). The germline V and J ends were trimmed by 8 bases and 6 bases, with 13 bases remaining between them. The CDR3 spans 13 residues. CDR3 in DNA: TGTGCCAGCTATAAACGAGGCCATGAAAAACTGTTTTTT. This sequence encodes CASYKRGHEKLFF.

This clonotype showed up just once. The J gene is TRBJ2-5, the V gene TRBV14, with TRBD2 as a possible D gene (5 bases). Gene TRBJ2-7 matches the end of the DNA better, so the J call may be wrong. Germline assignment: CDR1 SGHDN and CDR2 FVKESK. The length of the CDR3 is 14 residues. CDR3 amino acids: CASSLWSRASEQYF. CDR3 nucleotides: TGTGCCAGCAGCTTGTGGTCGAGGGCTAGCGAGCAGTACTTC.

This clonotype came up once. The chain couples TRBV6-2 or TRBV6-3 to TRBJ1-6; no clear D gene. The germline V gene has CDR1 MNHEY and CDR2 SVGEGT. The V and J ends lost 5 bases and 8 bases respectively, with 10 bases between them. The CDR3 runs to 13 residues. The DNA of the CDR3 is TGTGCCAGCAGTCGGAACCTGGATTCACCCCTCCACTTT. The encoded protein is CASSRNLDSPLHF.

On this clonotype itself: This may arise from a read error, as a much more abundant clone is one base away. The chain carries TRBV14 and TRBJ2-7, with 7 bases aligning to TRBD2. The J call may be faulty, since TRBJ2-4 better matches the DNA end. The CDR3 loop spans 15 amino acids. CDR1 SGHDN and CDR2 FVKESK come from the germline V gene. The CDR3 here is CASSQEGGMRNIQYF. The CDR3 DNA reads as TGTGCCAGCAGCCAAGAGGGAGGGATGAGAAACATTCAGTACTTC.

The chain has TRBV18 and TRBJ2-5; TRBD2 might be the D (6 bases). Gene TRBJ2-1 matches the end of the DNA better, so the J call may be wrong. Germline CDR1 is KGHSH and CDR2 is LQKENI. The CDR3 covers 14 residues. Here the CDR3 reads CASSDKGGKETQFF. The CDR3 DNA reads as TGTGCCAGCTCCGATAAGGGCGGGAAAGAGACCCAGTTCTTC.

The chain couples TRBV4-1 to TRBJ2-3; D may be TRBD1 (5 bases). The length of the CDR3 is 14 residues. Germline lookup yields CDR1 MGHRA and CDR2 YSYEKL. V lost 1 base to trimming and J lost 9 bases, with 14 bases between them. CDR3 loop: CASSQATDAGTQYF. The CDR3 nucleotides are TGCGCCAGCAGCCAAGCTACCGATGCAGGGACGCAGTATTTT.

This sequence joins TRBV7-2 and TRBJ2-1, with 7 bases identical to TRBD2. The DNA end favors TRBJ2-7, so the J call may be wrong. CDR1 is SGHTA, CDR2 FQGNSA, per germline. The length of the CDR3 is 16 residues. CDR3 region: CASSPRPGLRYNEQYF. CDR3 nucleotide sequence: TGTGCCAGCAGCCCGCGGCCGGGACTACGGTACAATGAGCAGTACTTC.

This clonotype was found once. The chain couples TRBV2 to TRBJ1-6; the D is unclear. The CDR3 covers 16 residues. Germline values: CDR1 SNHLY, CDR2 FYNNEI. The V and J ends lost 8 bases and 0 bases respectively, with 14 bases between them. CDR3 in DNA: TGTGCCAGCTCTCGCGACCGGACCTCCTATAATTCACCCCTCCACTTT. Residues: CASSRDRTSYNSPLHF.

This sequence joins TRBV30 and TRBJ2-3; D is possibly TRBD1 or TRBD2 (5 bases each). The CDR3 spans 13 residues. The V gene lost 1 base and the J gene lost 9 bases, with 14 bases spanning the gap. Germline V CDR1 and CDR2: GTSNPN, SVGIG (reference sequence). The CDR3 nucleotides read TGTGCCTGGAGTGATGGGGACCATAGAACGCAGTATTTT. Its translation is CAWSDGDHRTQYF.

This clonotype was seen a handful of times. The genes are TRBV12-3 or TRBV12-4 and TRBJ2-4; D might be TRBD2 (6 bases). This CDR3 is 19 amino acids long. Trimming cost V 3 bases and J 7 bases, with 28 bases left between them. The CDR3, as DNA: TGTGCCAGCAGTTTCAGCGCGGGGTCGCCCGTTGGAGCCGGGAACATTCAGTACTTC. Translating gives CASSFSAGSPVGAGNIQYF.

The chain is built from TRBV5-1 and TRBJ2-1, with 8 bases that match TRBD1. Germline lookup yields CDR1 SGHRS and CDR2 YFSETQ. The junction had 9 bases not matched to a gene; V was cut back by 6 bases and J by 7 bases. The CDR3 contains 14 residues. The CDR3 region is CASTQGDARNEQFF. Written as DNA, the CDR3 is TGCGCCAGCACACAGGGGGACGCGCGAAATGAGCAGTTCTTC. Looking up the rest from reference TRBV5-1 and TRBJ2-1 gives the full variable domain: KAGVTQTPRYLIKTRGQQVTLSCSPISGHRSVSWYQQTPGQGLQFLFEYFSETQRNKGNFPGRFSGRQFSNSRSEMNVSTLELGDSALYLCASTQGDARNEQFFGPGTRLTVL.

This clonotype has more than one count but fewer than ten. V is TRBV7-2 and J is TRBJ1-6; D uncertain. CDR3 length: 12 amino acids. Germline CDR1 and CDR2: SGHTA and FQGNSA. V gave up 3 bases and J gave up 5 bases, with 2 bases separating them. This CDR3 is CASSFNNSPLHF. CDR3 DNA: TGTGCCAGCAGCTTTAATAATTCACCCCTCCACTTT.

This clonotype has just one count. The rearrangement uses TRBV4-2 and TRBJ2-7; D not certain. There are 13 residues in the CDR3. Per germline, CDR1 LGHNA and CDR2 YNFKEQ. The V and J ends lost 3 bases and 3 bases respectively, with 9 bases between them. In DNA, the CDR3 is TGTGCCAGCAGCCAGCTAGGAAACTACGAGCAGTACTTC. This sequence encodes CASSQLGNYEQYF.

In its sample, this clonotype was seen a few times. This CDR3 reads CSARWGFLNQPQHF. CDR3 nucleotides: TGCAGTGCTAGATGGGGCTTTCTCAATCAGCCCCAGCATTTT. This chain connects TRBV20-1 to TRBJ1-5, with TRBD1 as a possible D gene (5 bases). The CDR3 spans 14 residues. Germline values: CDR1 DFQATT, CDR2 SNEGSKA (reference sequence). V dropped 2 bases and J dropped 3 bases, with 11 bases sitting between them.

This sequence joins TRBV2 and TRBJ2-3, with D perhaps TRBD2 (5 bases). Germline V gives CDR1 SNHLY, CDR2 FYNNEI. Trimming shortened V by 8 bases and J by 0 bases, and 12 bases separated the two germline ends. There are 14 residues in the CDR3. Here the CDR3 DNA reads TGTGCCAGCCAGCGGCTTACTAGCACAGATACGCAGTATTTT. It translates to CASQRLTSTDTQYF. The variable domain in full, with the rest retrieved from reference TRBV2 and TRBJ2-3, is EPEVTQTPSHQVTQMGQEVILRCVPISNHLYFYWYRQILGQKVEFLVSFYNNEISEKSEIFDDQFSVERPDGSNFTLKIRSTKLEDSAMYFCASQRLTSTDTQYFGPGTRLTVL.

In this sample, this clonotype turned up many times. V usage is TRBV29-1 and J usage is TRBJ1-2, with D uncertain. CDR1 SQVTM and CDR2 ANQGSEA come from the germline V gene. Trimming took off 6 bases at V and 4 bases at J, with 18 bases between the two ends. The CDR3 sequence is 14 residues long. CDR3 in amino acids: CSVPTREEAYGYTF. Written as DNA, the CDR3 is TGCAGCGTCCCCACACGGGAAGAGGCCTATGGCTACACCTTC.

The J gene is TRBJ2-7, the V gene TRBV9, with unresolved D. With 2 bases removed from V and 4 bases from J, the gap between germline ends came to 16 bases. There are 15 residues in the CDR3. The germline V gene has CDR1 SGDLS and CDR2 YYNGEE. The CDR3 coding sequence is TGTGCCAGCAGCGTTTCGTCATCAGAGAATTACGAGCAGTACTTC. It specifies CASSVSSSENYEQYF.

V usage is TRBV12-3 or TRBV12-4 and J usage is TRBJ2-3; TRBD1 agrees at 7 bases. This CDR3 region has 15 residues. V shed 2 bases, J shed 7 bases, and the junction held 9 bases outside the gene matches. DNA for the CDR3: TGTGCCAGCAGTTTACTCCGAGGGGGCGCGAATACGCAGTATTTT. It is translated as CASSLLRGGANTQYF.

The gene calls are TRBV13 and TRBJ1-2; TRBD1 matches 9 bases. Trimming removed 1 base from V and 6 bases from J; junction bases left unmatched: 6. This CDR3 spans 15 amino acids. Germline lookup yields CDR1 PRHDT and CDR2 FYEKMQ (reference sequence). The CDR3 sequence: CASSLDRQGVNGYTF. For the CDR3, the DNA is TGTGCCAGCAGCTTAGACCGACAGGGGGTGAATGGCTACACCTTC.

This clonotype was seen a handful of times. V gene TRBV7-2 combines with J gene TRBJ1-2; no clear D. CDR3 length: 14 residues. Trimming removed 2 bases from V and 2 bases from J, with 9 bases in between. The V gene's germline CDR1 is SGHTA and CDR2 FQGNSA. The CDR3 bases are TGTGCCAGCAGCTTACAGACGGAGAACTATGGCTACACCTTC. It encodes CASSLQTENYGYTF.